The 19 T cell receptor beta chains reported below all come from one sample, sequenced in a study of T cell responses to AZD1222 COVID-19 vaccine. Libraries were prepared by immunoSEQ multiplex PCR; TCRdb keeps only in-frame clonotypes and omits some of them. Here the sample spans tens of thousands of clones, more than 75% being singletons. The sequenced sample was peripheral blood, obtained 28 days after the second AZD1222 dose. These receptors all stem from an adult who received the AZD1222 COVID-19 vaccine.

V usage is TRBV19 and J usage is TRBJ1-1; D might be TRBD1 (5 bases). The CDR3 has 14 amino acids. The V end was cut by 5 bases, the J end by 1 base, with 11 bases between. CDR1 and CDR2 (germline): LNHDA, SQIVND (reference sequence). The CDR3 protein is CASSPTGGNTEAFF. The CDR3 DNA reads TGTGCCAGTAGTCCCACCGGGGGGAACACTGAAGCTTTCTTT.

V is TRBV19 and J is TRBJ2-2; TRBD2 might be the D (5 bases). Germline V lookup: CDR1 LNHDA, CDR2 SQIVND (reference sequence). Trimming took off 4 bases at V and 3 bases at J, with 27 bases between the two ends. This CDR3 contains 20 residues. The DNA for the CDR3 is TGTGCCAGTAGTACCCAGGACTTTATCGGTAGTAATTCGGACACCGGGGAGCTGTTTTTT. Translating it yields CASSTQDFIGSNSDTGELFF.

Here the CDR3 reads CASSYGGTGTQYF. DNA for the CDR3: TGTGCCAGCAGTTACGGGGGAACTGGTACGCAGTATTTT. The J gene is TRBJ2-3, the V gene TRBV6-5, with D perhaps assigned TRBD1 or TRBD2 (5 bases each). V was shortened by 2 bases and J by 8 bases, with 11 bases between the two germline ends. Germline values: CDR1 MNHEY, CDR2 SVGAGI. There are 13 residues in the CDR3.

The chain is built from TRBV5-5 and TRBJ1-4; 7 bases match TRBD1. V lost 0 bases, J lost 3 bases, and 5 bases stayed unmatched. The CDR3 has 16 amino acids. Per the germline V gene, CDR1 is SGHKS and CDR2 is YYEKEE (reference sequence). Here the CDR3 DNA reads TGTGCCAGCAGCTTGGTCCCAGGACAGGCTAATGAAAAACTGTTTTTT. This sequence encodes CASSLVPGQANEKLFF.

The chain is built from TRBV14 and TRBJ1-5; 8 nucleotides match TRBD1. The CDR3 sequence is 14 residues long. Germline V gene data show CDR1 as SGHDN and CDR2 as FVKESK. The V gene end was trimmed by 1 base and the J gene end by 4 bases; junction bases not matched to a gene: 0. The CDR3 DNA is TGTGCCAGCAGCCAAGGGACAGGGAATCAGCCCCAGCATTTT. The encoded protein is CASSQGTGNQPQHF.

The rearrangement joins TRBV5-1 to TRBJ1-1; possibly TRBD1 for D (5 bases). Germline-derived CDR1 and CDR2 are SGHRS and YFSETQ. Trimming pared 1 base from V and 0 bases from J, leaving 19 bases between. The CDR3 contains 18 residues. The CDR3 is CASSLFRPSGPMNTEAFF. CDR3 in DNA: TGCGCCAGCAGCTTGTTTCGACCGTCGGGGCCAATGAACACTGAAGCTTTCTTT. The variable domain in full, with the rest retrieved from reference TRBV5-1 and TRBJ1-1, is KAGVTQTPRYLIKTRGQQVTLSCSPISGHRSVSWYQQTPGQGLQFLFEYFSETQRNKGNFPGRFSGRQFSNSRSEMNVSTLELGDSALYLCASSLFRPSGPMNTEAFFGQGTRLTVV.

CDR3 coding DNA: TGTGCCACCAGCACCCGGGACAGGGTTCACTACACCTTC. Translated: CATSTRDRVHYTF. The rearrangement uses TRBV15 and TRBJ1-2, with 9 bases aligning to TRBD1. Germline V lookup: CDR1 LNHNV, CDR2 YYDKDF (reference sequence). The length of the CDR3 is 13 residues. The V gene end was trimmed by 4 bases and the J gene end by 10 bases; junction bases not matched to a gene: 7.

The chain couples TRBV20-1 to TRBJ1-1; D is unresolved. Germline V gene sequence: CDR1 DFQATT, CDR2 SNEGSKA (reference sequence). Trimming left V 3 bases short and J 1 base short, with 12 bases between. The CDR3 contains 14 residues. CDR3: CSASRGIQNTEAFF. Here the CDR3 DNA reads TGCAGTGCTAGTAGAGGGATTCAGAACACTGAAGCTTTCTTT.

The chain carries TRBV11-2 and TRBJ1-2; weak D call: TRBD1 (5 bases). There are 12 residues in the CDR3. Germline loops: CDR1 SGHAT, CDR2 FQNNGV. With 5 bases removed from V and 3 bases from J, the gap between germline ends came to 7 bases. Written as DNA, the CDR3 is TGTGCCAGCAGCAAAGGGGACTATGGCTACACCTTC. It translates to CASSKGDYGYTF.

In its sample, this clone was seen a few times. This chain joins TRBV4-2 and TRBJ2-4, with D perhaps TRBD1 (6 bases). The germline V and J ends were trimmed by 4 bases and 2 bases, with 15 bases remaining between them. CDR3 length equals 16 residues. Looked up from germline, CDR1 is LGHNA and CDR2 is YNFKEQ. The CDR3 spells CASSPFTQGSKNIQYF. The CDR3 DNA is TGTGCCAGCAGCCCCTTCACTCAGGGGTCCAAAAACATTCAGTACTTC.

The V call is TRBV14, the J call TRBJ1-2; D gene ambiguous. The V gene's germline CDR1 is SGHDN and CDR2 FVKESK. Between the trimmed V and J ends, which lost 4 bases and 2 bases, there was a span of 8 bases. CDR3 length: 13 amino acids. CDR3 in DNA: TGTGCCAGCAGCCCTGACGGAAACTATGGCTACACCTTC. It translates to CASSPDGNYGYTF. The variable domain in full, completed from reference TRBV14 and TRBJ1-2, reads EAGVTQFPSHSVIEKGQTVTLRCDPISGHDNLYWYRRVMGKEIKFLLHFVKESKQDESGMPNNRFLAERTGGTYSTLKVQPAELEDSGVYFCASSPDGNYGYTFGSGTRLTVV.

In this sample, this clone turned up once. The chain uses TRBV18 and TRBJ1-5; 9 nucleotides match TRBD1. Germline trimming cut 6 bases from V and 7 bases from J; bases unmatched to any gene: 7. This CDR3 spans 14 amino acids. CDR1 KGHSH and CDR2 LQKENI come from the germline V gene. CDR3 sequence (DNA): TGTGCCAGCTCCCCCCTCGGGACAGGGCAGCCCCAGCATTTT. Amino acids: CASSPLGTGQPQHF.

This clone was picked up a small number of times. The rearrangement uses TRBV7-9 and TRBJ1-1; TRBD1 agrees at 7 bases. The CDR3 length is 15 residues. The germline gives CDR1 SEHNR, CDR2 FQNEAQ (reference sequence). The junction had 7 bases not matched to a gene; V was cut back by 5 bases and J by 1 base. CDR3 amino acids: CASSAKTGSNTEAFF. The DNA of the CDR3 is TGTGCCAGCAGCGCCAAGACAGGGTCGAACACTGAAGCTTTCTTT. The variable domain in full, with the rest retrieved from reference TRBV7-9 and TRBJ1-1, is DTGVSQNPRHKITKRGQNVTFRCDPISEHNRLYWYRQTLGQGPEFLTYFQNEAQLEKSRLLSDRFSAERPKGSFSTLEIQRTEQGDSAMYLCASSAKTGSNTEAFFGQGTRLTVV.

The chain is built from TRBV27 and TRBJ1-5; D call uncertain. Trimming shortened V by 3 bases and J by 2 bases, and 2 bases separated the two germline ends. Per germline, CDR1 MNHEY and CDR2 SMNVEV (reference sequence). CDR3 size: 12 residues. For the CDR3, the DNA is TGTGCCAGCAGTTTCCGCAATCAGCCCCAGCATTTT. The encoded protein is CASSFRNQPQHF.

As DNA, the CDR3 is TGTGCCAGCAGTGTTCAGGGATCTTATGGCTACACCTTC. As protein: CASSVQGSYGYTF. This chain joins TRBV6-4 and TRBJ1-2, with D possibly being TRBD1 (5 bases). This CDR3 is 13 amino acids long. The germline V gene encodes CDR1 MRHNA and CDR2 SNTAGT. Trimming left V 4 bases short and J 5 bases short, with 11 bases between.

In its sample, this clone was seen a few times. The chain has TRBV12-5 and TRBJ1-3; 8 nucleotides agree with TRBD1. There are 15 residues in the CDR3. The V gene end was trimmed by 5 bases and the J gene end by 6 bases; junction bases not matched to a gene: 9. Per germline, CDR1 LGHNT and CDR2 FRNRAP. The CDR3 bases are TGTGCTAGTGGTAAAGGACAGGGATCGGAAAACACCATATATTTT. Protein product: CASGKGQGSENTIYF.

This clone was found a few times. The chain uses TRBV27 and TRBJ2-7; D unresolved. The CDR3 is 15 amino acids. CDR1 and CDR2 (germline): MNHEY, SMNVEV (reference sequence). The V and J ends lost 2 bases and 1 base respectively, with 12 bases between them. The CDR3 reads CASSLTAIGSYEQYF. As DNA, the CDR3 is TGTGCCAGCAGTTTAACAGCGATAGGGTCCTACGAGCAGTACTTC.

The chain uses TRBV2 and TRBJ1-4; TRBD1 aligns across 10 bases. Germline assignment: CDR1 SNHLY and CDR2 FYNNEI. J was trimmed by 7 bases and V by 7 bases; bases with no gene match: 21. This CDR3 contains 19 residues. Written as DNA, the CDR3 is TGTGCCAGCAAGACATGGAGACAGGGGGCTCGGACGTCGGGTGAAAAACTGTTTTTT. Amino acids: CASKTWRQGARTSGEKLFF.

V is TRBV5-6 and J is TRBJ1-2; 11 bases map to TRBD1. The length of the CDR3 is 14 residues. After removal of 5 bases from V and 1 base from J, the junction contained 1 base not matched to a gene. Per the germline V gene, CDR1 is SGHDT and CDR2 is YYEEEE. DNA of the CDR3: TGTGCCAGCAGAGGGACAGGGGGTAACTATGGCTACACCTTC. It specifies CASRGTGGNYGYTF.